This is a list of T cell receptor beta chains from one sample in a study of T-cell reconstitution after alpha-beta-depleted transplantation in children. Each CDR3 protein gets one entry after TCRdb re-called the PCR reads with MiXCR. The table records 200,000 to 300,000 distinct CDR3 sequences, about 11% of them present only once. The starting material was PBMCs from the stem cell graft donor, obtained from the stem cell graft. All receptors come from a human donor who donated a stem cell graft to a child with acute lymphoblastic leukemia. CDR3s include the opening cysteine and the closing phenylalanine or tryptophan. Clone size is given for some rows only: seen once, a few or many times, or a class if the clone is expanded.

>many|TRBJ2-3|TRBV15
CATSPRPAQVDTQYF
>NA|TRBJ2-7|TRBV7-6
CASSAGTEGYEQYF
>many|TRBJ1-2|TRBV20-1
CSAPDSIYGYTF
>many|TRBJ1-4|TRBV9
CASSEAGTDYEKLFF
>many|TRBJ2-5|TRBV7-9
CASSLIVVQEETQYF
>many|TRBJ2-2|TRBV5-1
CASSSGDTNTGELFF
>many|TRBJ2-2|TRBV29-1
CSVVAATNTGELFF
>many|TRBJ1-2|TRBV27
CASSLSLGGNYGYTF
>many|TRBJ2-2|TRBV24-1
CATSDHGRYTGELFF
>many|TRBJ1-1|TRBV7-2
CASSPDLSRKTGAEAFF
>many|TRBJ1-5|TRBV4-2
CASSQERRQPQHF
>many|TRBJ1-5|TRBV20-1
CSAREVKGGINQPQHF
>many|TRBJ2-6|TRBV9
CASSARGADGANVLTF
>many|TRBJ1-6|TRBV4-2
CASSQVSLGDSPLHF
>many|TRBJ1-5|TRBV6-2/TRBV6-3
CASSYLGQVNQPQHF
>many|TRBJ1-5|TRBV7-4
CASSFRGDRPYSNQPQHF
>many|TRBJ2-5|TRBV18
CASSPPVSQETQYF
>many|TRBJ2-7|TRBV29-1
CSVEAGPPLGQYF
>many|TRBJ2-1|TRBV4-3
CASSLTGNEQFF
>many|TRBJ2-7|TRBV13
CASSPIGSGFHEQYF
>many|TRBJ2-3|TRBV24-1
CATSDLERGTDTQYF
>many|TRBJ1-4|TRBV15
CATSRNLGATNEKLFF
>many|TRBJ1-6|TRBV6-1
CASFRGQNSPLHF
>many|TRBJ2-3|TRBV6-1
CASSLRTVSTDTQYF
>many|TRBJ1-2|TRBV5-1
CASSGTGSGYTF
>NA|TRBJ1-4|TRBV27
CASRTLSTNEKLFF
>many|TRBJ2-5|TRBV5-1
CASSSDMGETQYF
>many|TRBJ2-1|TRBV9
CASSSPFSNEQFF
>many|TRBJ2-3|TRBV28
CASIYRGADTQYF
>many|TRBJ1-1|TRBV6-2/TRBV6-3
CASHTYGNEAFF
>many|TRBJ2-3|TRBV20-1
CSARDLQREITDTQYF
>few|TRBJ1-1|TRBV30
CAWSADRGVTEAFF
>many|TRBJ2-1|TRBV5-1
CASSLGSGGSLSSYNEQFF
>NA|TRBJ2-7|TRBV19
CASSIPGVEQYF
>NA|TRBJ1-2|TRBV7-2
CASSVAGYGYTF
>many|TRBJ2-7|TRBV6-1
CASSRDTNYEQYF
>many|TRBJ2-7|TRBV24-1
CATSALGQGGSYEQYF
>many|TRBJ1-6|TRBV10-3
CAISERTANSPLHF
>many|TRBJ2-2|TRBV20-1
CSARGGLAGSGGELFF
>many|TRBJ2-1|TRBV12-3/TRBV12-4
CASGLAGAYNEQFF